A selection of T cell receptor beta chains follows, all from one sample in a study of tumor-infiltrating lymphocytes in primary liver carcinoma. TCRdb re-called the multiplex PCR reads with MiXCR, one entry per CDR3 protein. Of fewer than 350,000 distinct CDR3 sequences listed, 65% are singletons. Sequencing used peripheral blood. These receptors were taken from a middle-aged man with primary liver carcinoma and hepatitis B virus infection. CDR3s include the opening cysteine and the closing phenylalanine or tryptophan. A D gene is named only where the DNA matches it firmly. The size entry is marked missing in some rows and otherwise reads once, few, many or a size class.

j_call clone_size d_call v_call cdr3_nt cdr3_aa
TRBJ2-3 NA TRBD2 TRBV5-4 TGTGCCAGCAGGTTGATGACTAGCGGGAGGAACACAGATACGCAGTATTTT CASRLMTSGRNTDTQYF
TRBJ2-1 NA TRBD1 TRBV11-1 TGTGTCAGCCAGCGGGACAGGGGTCTAAAGAATGAGCAGTTCTTC CVSQRDRGLKNEQFF
TRBJ2-5 many TRBD1 TRBV6-6 TGTGCCAGTACAGGGGACCGAGAGACCCAGTACTTC CASTGDRETQYF
TRBJ2-1 few NA TRBV30 TGTGCCTGGATCCGCTCCACTGAGCAGTTCTTC CAWIRSTEQFF
TRBJ2-7 once TRBD2 TRBV20-1 TGCAGTGCTAGCCCCCGACTAGCGGGAGTATCCTACGAGCAGTACTTC CSASPRLAGVSYEQYF
TRBJ2-1 many NA TRBV12-3/TRBV12-4 TGTGCCGCCGCAGGGCAGGGCGATGAGCAGTTCTTC CAAAGQGDEQFF
TRBJ2-3 many NA TRBV29-1 TGCAGCTCCTCTTCTATACCTGGCACAGATACGCAGTATTTT CSSSSIPGTDTQYF
TRBJ2-7 NA TRBD1 TRBV29-1 TGCAGCGTTGAAGTCGACAGGGGGCACTACGAGCAGTACTTC CSVEVDRGHYEQYF
TRBJ2-7 NA NA TRBV7-9 TGTGCCAGCAGCTTACCATGGGCCTATGAGCAGTACTTC CASSLPWAYEQYF
TRBJ2-5 NA NA TRBV14 TGTGCCAGCAGCCAATTATGGACTCAGGAGGCCCAGTGCTTC CASSQLWTQEAQCF
TRBJ2-2 few TRBD2 TRBV7-9 TGTGCCAGCAGCTTAGAGCCAGCGGGAGACCGGGAGCTGTTTTTT CASSLEPAGDRELFF
TRBJ2-2 NA TRBD1 TRBV4-1 TGCGCCAGCAGTCATGACAGGGGGCCCGGGGAGCTGATTTTT CASSHDRGPGELIF
TRBJ1-4 once NA TRBV6-5 TGTGCCAGCAGTTACGACAGAGTGAGGGAAAAACTGTTTTTC CASSYDRVREKLFF
TRBJ2-3 NA TRBD2 TRBV6-6 TGTGCCAACAGTTACTCGTCTCGACTAGCGGACCACACAGATACGCAGTATTTT CANSYSSRLADHTDTQYF
TRBJ2-7 many NA TRBV10-3 TGTGCCATCAGTGACGGCCGTCAACCCTACGAGCAGTACTTC CAISDGRQPYEQYF
TRBJ1-2 NA NA TRBV6-6 TGTGCAAGTAGTTCTACAGGAAACTATGGCTACATCTTC CASSSTGNYGYIF
TRBJ1-1 NA NA TRBV7-9 TGTGCCAGCAGCATAATTATAAACCCGGAGGGAGGCACTGAAGCTTTCTTT CASSIIINPEGGTEAFF
TRBJ2-1 NA TRBD2 TRBV11-2 TGTGCCAGCACCCTACTAACCGGGACTAGCGAAGAGCAGTTCTTC CASTLLTGTSEEQFF
TRBJ2-7 many NA TRBV6-1 TGTGCCAGCAGTGAACTAACCTACGAGCAGTACTTC CASSELTYEQYF
TRBJ1-2 few NA TRBV5-5 TGTGCCAGCAGCTTGGTAGACGGATCCTATGGCTACACCTTC CASSLVDGSYGYTF
TRBJ2-7 NA NA TRBV5-6 TGTGCCAGCAGCTTGTCCGGGGGGCAGGACAAAGGCTTC CASSLSGGQDKGF
TRBJ1-5 NA NA TRBV6-1 TGTGCCAGCAGTCCCCGGACGTGTACAAATCAGCCCCAGCATTTT CASSPRTCTNQPQHF
TRBJ1-1 NA NA TRBV29-1 TGCAGCGTTGCAGTACGGGGGATAGGCACTGAAGCTTTCTTC CSVAVRGIGTEAFF
TRBJ1-2 NA NA TRBV10-3 TGTGCCATCAGTGAGAAGGGGAAGGGCACCTATGGCCACACCTTC CAISEKGKGTYGHTF
TRBJ1-1 once NA TRBV7-9 TGTGCCAGCAGCTCCAGGCCTAGTTCTGAAGCTTTCTTT CASSSRPSSEAFF
TRBJ1-4 NA NA TRBV7-9 TGTGCCAGCAGCCCCAGGGACATTGCAACTAATGAAAAACTGTTTTTT CASSPRDIATNEKLFF
TRBJ2-3 NA NA TRBV6-5 TGTGTCAGCTGTATGCCCGGACTAGGGGGCACAGATACACAGTATTTT CVSCMPGLGGTDTQYF
TRBJ2-3 NA NA TRBV11-2 TGTGCCGGCAGGGGGGTTAGCTTCCGGGCTACAGATACGCAGTATTTT CAGRGVSFRATDTQYF